This T cell receptor beta chain was profiled in a study of neurological immune-mediated disorders. The study, taken as a whole, reports: No expanded-clone CDR3 amino acid sequence recurred across subjects, suggesting private TCR-beta repertoires.

One entry per CDR3 protein, called by TCRdb with MiXCR from the 5' RACE reads. Here the sample spans about 70,000 distinct CDR3 sequences, 2.5% to 4% being singletons. Trimming cost V 3 bases and J 3 bases; bases outside gene matches: 12. From germline, CDR1 is MDHEN and CDR2 SYDVKM. The CDR3 extends over 17 amino acids. This clonotype was recorded at least ten times. Its target is unknown. This chain joins TRBV28 and TRBJ2-3; TRBD2 agrees at 7 bases. This receptor was obtained from a woman between 45 and 65 years old with multiple sclerosis. Sequenced input: PBMCs. CDR3 residues: CASSFNGGGPGTDTQYF. Written as DNA, the CDR3 is TGTGCCAGCAGTTTTAACGGGGGAGGGCCCGGGACAGATACGCAGTATTTT.